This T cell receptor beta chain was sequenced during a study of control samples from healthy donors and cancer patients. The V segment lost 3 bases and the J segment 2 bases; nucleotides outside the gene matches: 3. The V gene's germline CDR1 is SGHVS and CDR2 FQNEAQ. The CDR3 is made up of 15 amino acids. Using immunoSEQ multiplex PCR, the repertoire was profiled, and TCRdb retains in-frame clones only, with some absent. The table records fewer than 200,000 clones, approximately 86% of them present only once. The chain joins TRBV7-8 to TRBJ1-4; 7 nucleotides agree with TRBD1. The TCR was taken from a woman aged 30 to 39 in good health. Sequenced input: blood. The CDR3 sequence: CASSFTTGTNEKLFF. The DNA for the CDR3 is TGTGCCAGCAGCTTCACGACAGGGACTAATGAAAAACTGTTTTTT.